This paragraph reports one T cell receptor beta chain. Its antigen is not identified. The CDR3 length is 15 residues. Trimming took 6 bases from V and 4 from J, leaving 19 bases between them. CDR1 is ENHRY, CDR2 SYGVKD, per germline. Profiled with immunoSEQ multiplex PCR; TCRdb holds only in-frame clones, not every one. Here the sample spans 300,000 to 400,000 clones, about 88% being singletons. These data are taken from a study of Ad26.COV2.S vaccination and SARS-CoV-2 variants. In the study overall: The study gave Ad26.COV2.S intramuscularly, once or twice 56 days apart.

Specified treatment: some 19 received Ad26.COV2.S at low or high dose, single or two shots; about 5 received placebo; per-sample allocation not given. The study sampled participants on day 63 after the first vaccine or placebo injection. General observations from the study: TCR breadth and depth analyses may have underestimated total T cell responses.

Material: peripheral blood, obtained in a trial of Ad26.COV2.S vaccine versus placebo. The rearrangement links TRBV10-3 to TRBJ2-7, with D possibly matching TRBD2 (7 bases). This receptor was taken from a person between 18 and 65 years old who received the Ad26.COV2.S COVID-19 vaccine or a placebo. The CDR3 loop reads CAISVGAGAAYEQYF. Written as DNA, the CDR3 is TGTGCCATCAGCGTGGGGGCGGGAGCAGCGTACGAGCAGTACTTC.